This entry describes one TCR beta chain. What it binds is unknown. The second PCR ran roughly 6 to 11 cycles with a sample-barcoded 5' primer and J-beta primers. TCRdb re-derived calls from the 5' RACE reads in MiXCR, one entry per CDR3 protein. In the table there are 600,000 or so distinct CDR3 sequences, about 30% of which are singletons. Healthy Caucasians from Russia aged roughly 6 to 95 served as donors. Every donor contributed around 10 milliliters of peripheral blood by blood draw. The extraction recovered at least 6 micrograms of total RNA per sample. There are 15 residues in the CDR3. V was pared by 0 bases and J by 6 bases, with 7 bases of the junction left unmatched. Germline V lookup: CDR1 SEHNR, CDR2 FQNEAQ (reference sequence). This sample is drawn from a study of blood T cells in healthy people across ages. Overall study results and limits: Unknown donor CMV status possibly confounded expanded clonotype changes.

The receptor comes from an elderly woman in good health. Sequencing was done on a sample of blood. The chain uses TRBV7-9 and TRBJ1-2; TRBD1 agrees at 7 bases. CDR3 bases: TGTGCCAGCAGCTTAGCGCCTAGGACAGGCGATGGCTACACCTTC. This gives the protein CASSLAPRTGDGYTF.